This T cell receptor beta chain was observed in a study of identical twins. Points from the study as a whole: There were fewer insertions in abundant cord blood beta clonotypes, but memory repertoires showed no such pattern.

Donors uniformly comprised healthy Caucasians. In germline, CDR1 is SEHNR, CDR2 FQNEAQ (reference sequence). Trimming removed 4 bases at V and 1 base at J, with 11 bases between. CDR3 length: 14 amino acids. For this clonotype: As yet, its antigen is unknown.

A universal primer site was created by template switching, with the cDNA bearing unique molecular identifiers. TCRdb analysed the 5' RACE reads with MiXCR anew, one entry per CDR3 protein. Of around 480,000 distinct CDR3 sequences in the sample, approximately 14% were seen once. The same sample was also used in a study of yellow fever vaccine responses in identical twins. That work states: Vaccine-induced T cell responses in twins were reportedly observed to appear partly convergent, partly personalized.

This sequence was found in a woman under 30 in good health. J is TRBJ2-7 and V is TRBV7-9; perhaps TRBD2 as D (6 bases). Material: CD4+ T cells sorted from blood. The CDR3 DNA reads as TGTGCCAGCAGCTACGGGACTGTTTCCTACGAGCAGTACTTC. Amino acid sequence: CASSYGTVSYEQYF.